This TCR beta chain was profiled in a study of shared clonotypes between healthy human individuals. Sequencing was performed with immunoSEQ multiplex PCR; in TCRdb, only in-frame clones are kept and a portion is missing. The table has about 2.4 million clones, over 85% seen once. CDR3 length: 12 residues. Trimming shortened V by 3 bases and J by 5 bases, and 8 bases separated the two germline ends. CDR1 is KGHSH and CDR2 is LQKENI in the germline V gene. Notes on this clone: The same CDR3 also results from other DNA sequences found in this sample.

The sequence was obtained from a man aged 18 to 30 in good health. Some clones in this sample may be carry-over from other donors' samples. This chain uses TRBV18 with TRBJ2-7, with TRBD2 as a possible D gene (6 bases). The sequenced sample was naive CD4+ T cells from PBMCs. Sample subset: CD45RA+ positively selected. In nucleotides, the CDR3 is TGTGCCAGCTCACCTACGGGGGACGAGCAGTACTTC. Its protein product is CASSPTGDEQYF.